This T cell receptor (gamma chain) was captured by sequencing in a study of gammadelta T cells in human blood (TCRdb year 2020). Paper-wide results and their limitations: According to the study, polyclonal expansion of innate gamma-delta T cells right after birth appeared to be driven by microbial exposure.

Based on the germline V gene (reference sequence), the CDR1 and CDR2 sequences are GITISATS and ISYDGTV. There are 13 amino acids in the CDR3, from cysteine to phenylalanine inclusive. Only the CDR3 DNA is retained, 39 bases long and in frame from the first base. The junction shows trimming of 3 bases on V and 11 bases on J, and the gene matches do not reach 13 bases of it. By share, this clone ranks as large (0.1 to 1%). Its antigen is currently not known. No much larger clonotype is one base removed from it; base qualities were not supplied. Receptor libraries were prepared by RT-PCR. Data came from an Illumina MiSeq. TCRdb reprocessed the public reads with the caller CATT; rows with the same DNA were merged afterwards. Across this sample there are under 400 gamma-chain clones, with roughly 5.7% seen only once. The ten largest clones represent under 55% of the sample.

The sequenced sample consisted of Vgamma9Vdelta2 gamma-delta T cells from infant blood. The sequence was collected from a human donor. The chain links TRGV9 with TRGJ1 or TRGJ2. The DNA sequence follows: TGTGCCTTGTGGGAGTACTCGACCCGACAGAAACTCTTT. Its translation is CALWEYSTRQKLF.